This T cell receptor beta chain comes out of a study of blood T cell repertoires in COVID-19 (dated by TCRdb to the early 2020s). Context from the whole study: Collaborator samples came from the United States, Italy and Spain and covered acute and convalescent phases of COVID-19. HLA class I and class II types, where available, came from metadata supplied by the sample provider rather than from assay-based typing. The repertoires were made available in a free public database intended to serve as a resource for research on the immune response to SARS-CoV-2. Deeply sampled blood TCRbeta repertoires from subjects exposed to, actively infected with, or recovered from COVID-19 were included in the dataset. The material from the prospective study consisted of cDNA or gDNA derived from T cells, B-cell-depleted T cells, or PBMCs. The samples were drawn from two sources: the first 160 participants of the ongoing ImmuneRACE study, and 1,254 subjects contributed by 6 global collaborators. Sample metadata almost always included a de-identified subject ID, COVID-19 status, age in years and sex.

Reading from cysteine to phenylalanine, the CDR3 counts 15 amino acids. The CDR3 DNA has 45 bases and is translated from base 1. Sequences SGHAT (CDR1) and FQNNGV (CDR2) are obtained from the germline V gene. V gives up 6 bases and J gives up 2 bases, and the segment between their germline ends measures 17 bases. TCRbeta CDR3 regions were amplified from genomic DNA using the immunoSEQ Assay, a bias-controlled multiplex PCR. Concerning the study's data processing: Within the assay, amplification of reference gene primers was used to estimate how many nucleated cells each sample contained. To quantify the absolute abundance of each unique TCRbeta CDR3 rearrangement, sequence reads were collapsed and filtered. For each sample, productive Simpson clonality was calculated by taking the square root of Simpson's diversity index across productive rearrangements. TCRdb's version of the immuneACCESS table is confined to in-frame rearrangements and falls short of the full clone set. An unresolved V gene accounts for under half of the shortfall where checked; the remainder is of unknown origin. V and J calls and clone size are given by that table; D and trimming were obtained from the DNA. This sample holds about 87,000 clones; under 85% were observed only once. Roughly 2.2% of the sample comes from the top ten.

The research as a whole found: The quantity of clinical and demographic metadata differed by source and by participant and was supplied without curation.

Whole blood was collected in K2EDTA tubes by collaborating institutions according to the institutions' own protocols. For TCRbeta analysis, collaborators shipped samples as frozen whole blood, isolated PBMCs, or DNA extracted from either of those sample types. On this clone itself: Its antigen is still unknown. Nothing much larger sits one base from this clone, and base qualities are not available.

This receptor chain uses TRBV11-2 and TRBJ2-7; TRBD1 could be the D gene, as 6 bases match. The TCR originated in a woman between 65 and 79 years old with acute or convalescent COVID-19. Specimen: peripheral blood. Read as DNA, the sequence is TGTGCCAGCAGTTTCAATACAGGGTACGCCTACGAGCAGTACTTC. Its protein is CASSFNTGYAYEQYF.